The 3 T cell receptor beta chains presented below share a single source sample, sequenced in a study of blood T cell repertoires in COVID-19. Method: immunoSEQ multiplex PCR; TCRdb's copy keeps in-frame clones and lacks some. The sample holds some 270,000 clones, roughly nine tenths seen once. Material for sequencing was peripheral blood. The origin of the receptors is a woman aged 40 to 50 who had recovered from COVID-19.

This clone came up a few times. V gene TRBV9 combines with J gene TRBJ2-1; TRBD2 is a possible D gene (5 bases). The germline CDR1 and CDR2 sequences are SGDLS and YYNGEE. The CDR3 consists of 16 residues. Trimming pared 4 bases from V and 5 bases from J, leaving 19 bases between. The CDR3 loop is CASSPRHGGLDNEQFF. The CDR3 nucleotides read TGTGCCAGCAGCCCCCGGCACGGAGGACTGGACAATGAGCAGTTCTTC.

This sequence joins TRBV18 and TRBJ2-7; TRBD1 agrees at 7 bases. Germline V lookup: CDR1 KGHSH, CDR2 LQKENI. This CDR3 contains 13 residues. V lost 4 bases and J lost 5; bases outside the gene matches: 5. The chain's CDR3 is CASSHTGDHEQYV. CDR3 DNA sequence: TGTGCCAGCTCACATACAGGGGACCACGAGCAGTACGTC.

The V call is TRBV11-3, the J call TRBJ1-1; 10 bases map to TRBD1. The CDR3 runs to 13 residues. The germline V gene encodes CDR1 SGHNT and CDR2 YENEEA. V dropped 5 bases and J dropped 3; count of bases not matched to a gene: 0. The DNA for the CDR3 is TGTGCCAGCAGCGACAGGGGGCACACTGAAGCTTTCTTT. It translates to CASSDRGHTEAFF. The whole variable domain, filled in from reference TRBV11-3 and TRBJ1-1, reads EAGVVQSPRYKIIEKKQPVAFWCNPISGHNTLYWYLQNLGQGPELLIRYENEEAVDDSQLPKDRFSAERLKGVDSTLKIQPAELGDSAVYLCASSDRGHTEAFFGQGTRLTVV.